The 17 T cell receptor beta chains below come from one sample, sequenced in a study of Ad26.COV2.S vaccination and SARS-CoV-2 variants. The sample's treatment: about 20 received Ad26.COV2.S at low or high dose, single or two shots; five or six received placebo; per-sample allocation not given. At day 63 after the first vaccine or placebo injection, samples were drawn. The table came from immunoSEQ multiplex PCR; TCRdb's copy has only in-frame clones and leaves some out. The sample lists about 500,000 clones, 80% to 90% seen once, with under 2% in the top ten. Material: peripheral blood, obtained in a trial of Ad26.COV2.S vaccine versus placebo. These receptor sequences come from a person aged 18-60 years who received the Ad26.COV2.S COVID-19 vaccine or a placebo.

A single count supports this clone. The chain has TRBV7-9 and TRBJ1-1, with D tentatively TRBD1 (6 bases). The CDR3 has 14 amino acids. Germline CDR1 SEHNR, CDR2 FQNEAQ (reference sequence). V was pared by 6 bases and J by 4 bases, with 15 bases between. DNA for the CDR3: TGTGCCAGCAGTCTAGGGGGAGATGGCACTGAAGCTTTCTTT. It is translated as CASSLGGDGTEAFF.

V usage is TRBV7-8 and J usage is TRBJ1-1, with unresolved D. Germline-derived CDR1 and CDR2 are SGHVS and FQNEAQ. V was cut by 2 bases and J by 1 base, with 11 bases left in between. The CDR3 has 15 amino acids. CDR3 sequence (DNA): TGTGCCAGCAGCTTATGGCACAATCAGAACACTGAAGCTTTCTTT. Translation: CASSLWHNQNTEAFF.

The chain employs TRBV4-3 and TRBJ2-2, with TRBD2 matching 7 bases. V was pared by 1 base and J by 1 base, with 3 bases of the junction left unmatched. CDR3 length: 16 amino acids. Per the germline V gene, CDR1 is LGHNA and CDR2 is YSLEER. The CDR3 nucleotides are TGCGCCAGCAGCCAAGTAGCGGGCCTGAACACCGGGGAGCTGTTTTTT. Its translation is CASSQVAGLNTGELFF.

On this clone itself: An end of the junction does not agree with germline; a read error may underlie this. The chain links TRBV3-1 (or the pseudogene TRBV3-2) to TRBJ1-6, with D uncertain. Germline CDR1 reads LGHDT; CDR2 reads YNNKEL (reference sequence). This CDR3 contains 17 residues. In DNA form, the CDR3 reads TGTGCCAGCAGTCAAGACACGCGGAGCTCCTATAATTCACCCCTCCACTTT. Amino acids: CASSQDTRSSYNSPLHF.

The V call is TRBV7-9, the J call TRBJ2-2; D possibly corresponds to TRBD1 (6 bases). The length of the CDR3 is 17 residues. Germline-derived CDR1 and CDR2 are SEHNR and FQNEAQ (reference sequence). V was shortened by 7 bases and J by 5 bases, with 23 bases between the two germline ends. CDR3 in amino acids: CASTITGWQGKTGELFF. The CDR3 DNA is TGTGCCAGCACCATTACGGGGTGGCAGGGGAAGACCGGGGAGCTGTTTTTT.

The V gene is TRBV4-1, the J gene TRBJ1-1, with D possibly matching TRBD1 (6 bases). The germline CDR1 and CDR2 sequences are MGHRA and YSYEKL. This CDR3 has 15 residues. Trimming took 1 base from V and 0 from J, leaving 9 bases between them. The CDR3 is CASSQATGLNTEAFF. CDR3 coding DNA: TGCGCCAGCAGCCAAGCGACAGGACTGAACACTGAAGCTTTCTTT.

This rearrangement joins TRBV6-5 to TRBJ1-2; 7 positions match TRBD1. CDR1 is MNHEY, CDR2 SVGAGI, per germline. The J segment lost 5 bases and the V segment lost 6 bases, leaving 9 bases of the junction unmatched. This CDR3 has 14 residues. The CDR3: CASSKQGLPYGYTF. CDR3 nucleotides: TGTGCCAGCAGCAAACAGGGGCTCCCTTATGGCTACACCTTC.

The V gene is TRBV18, the J gene TRBJ1-1, with D maybe TRBD1 (6 bases). The CDR3 runs to 14 residues. Deletions cut 5 bases from V and 1 base from J, with 11 bases between. From germline, CDR1 is KGHSH and CDR2 LQKENI. CDR3 sequence: CASSWGAWNTEAFF. The CDR3 DNA is TGTGCCAGCTCATGGGGGGCTTGGAACACTGAAGCTTTCTTT.

The J gene is TRBJ2-2, the V gene TRBV9; D might be TRBD1 or TRBD2, each matching 5 bases. V dropped 3 bases and J dropped 0 bases, with 9 bases sitting between them. The CDR3 is made up of 15 amino acids. The germline CDR1 and CDR2 sequences are SGDLS and YYNGEE. The CDR3 sequence: CASSGGGANTGELFF. CDR3 DNA: TGTGCCAGCAGCGGTGGGGGTGCGAACACCGGGGAGCTGTTTTTT.

The count of this clone is one. The V and J genes are TRBV12-3 or TRBV12-4 and TRBJ1-5, with D tentatively TRBD1 (5 bases). The V and J ends lost 4 bases and 8 bases respectively, with 12 bases between them. The CDR3 has 13 residues. CDR3 DNA sequence: TGTGCCAGCAGTTCCGGGACCAGGGAGCCCCAGCATTTT. Translation: CASSSGTREPQHF.

This rearrangement joins TRBV6-6 to TRBJ2-7, with D possibly TRBD2 on 7 matching bases. Germline-derived CDR1 and CDR2 are MNHNY and SVGAGI (reference sequence). The CDR3 extends over 14 amino acids. V lost 8 bases and J lost 6, with 20 bases in between. The DNA of the CDR3 is TGTGCCAGCTTATTTAGGGGGGGAGAAGGCGAGCAGTACTTC. It encodes CASLFRGGEGEQYF.

The rearrangement uses TRBV2 and TRBJ1-2; TRBD1 matches 9 bases. Trimming took 2 bases from V and 6 from J; bases not matched to a gene: 1. The CDR3 consists of 13 residues. Per germline, CDR1 SNHLY and CDR2 FYNNEI. CDR3 sequence: CASSERTGDGYTF. The CDR3 coding sequence is TGTGCCAGCAGTGAAAGGACAGGGGATGGCTACACCTTC.

The chain joins TRBV12-3 or TRBV12-4 to TRBJ2-4; unclear D gene. Trimming pared 2 bases from V and 11 bases from J, leaving 10 bases between. The CDR3 totals 12 residues. The CDR3 sequence is CASSLRKTVQYF. CDR3 sequence (DNA): TGTGCCAGCAGTTTACGAAAAACCGTTCAGTACTTC.

This chain uses TRBV15 with TRBJ2-2; 7 bases fit TRBD1. The length of the CDR3 is 16 residues. With 0 bases clipped from V and 5 bases from J, the junction kept 6 bases outside the gene matches. The germline CDR1 and CDR2 sequences are LNHNV and YYDKDF (reference sequence). CDR3 DNA: TGTGCCACCAGCAGAGATCAAGGGACAGTTACCGGGGAGCTGTTTTTT. This encodes CATSRDQGTVTGELFF. Full variable domain (missing parts from reference TRBV15 and TRBJ2-2): DAMVIQNPRYQVTQFGKPVTLSCSQTLNHNVMYWYQQKSSQAPKLLFHYYDKDFNNEADTPDNFQSRRPNTSFCFLDIRSPGLGDTAMYLCATSRDQGTVTGELFFGEGSRLTVL.

Comments on this clone: Other DNA sequences in this specimen translate into the identical CDR3. The V and J genes are TRBV9 and TRBJ2-3, with D hard to call. V lost 0 bases and J 4 bases, leaving 3 bases between the germline ends. The CDR3 has 12 residues. Germline CDR1 and CDR2: SGDLS and YYNGEE. The DNA of the CDR3 is TGTGCCAGCAGCGTAGCTGCAGATACGCAGTATTTT. Translation: CASSVAADTQYF.

The gene calls are TRBV6-2 or TRBV6-3 and TRBJ1-5; D remains unclear. The CDR3 covers 12 residues. Trimming shortened V by 6 bases and J by 5 bases, and 8 bases separated the two germline ends. From germline, CDR1 is MNHEY and CDR2 SVGEGT. The CDR3 is CASSRWDQPQHF. The CDR3 bases are TGTGCCAGCAGCCGGTGGGATCAGCCCCAGCATTTT.

This sequence joins TRBV11-2 and TRBJ1-4; tentatively, D is TRBD1 (5 bases). V was pared by 5 bases and J by 4 bases, with 11 bases between. Germline assignment: CDR1 SGHAT and CDR2 FQNNGV. The CDR3 sequence is 14 residues long. CDR3 in DNA: TGTGCCAGCAGCCTGGGACTCGGTAATGAAAAACTGTTTTTT. Its translation: CASSLGLGNEKLFF.